This TCR beta chain is from a study of blood T cell repertoires in COVID-19. About the study: Sites across the United States, Italy and Spain contributed samples from acute and convalescent COVID-19. The cDNA or gDNA used as material had been derived from T cells, B-cell-depleted T cells, or PBMCs.

Authors' data handling: Amplification with reference gene primers provided the estimates of nucleated cell counts. The method was immunoSEQ multiplex PCR; TCRdb's version includes in-frame clones alone and lacks a portion of them. That table furnishes V, J and clone size, whereas the DNA furnished D and trimming. The sample has approximately 110,000 clones; 80% to 90% are singletons. The CDR3 is 12 residues long. V was clipped by 9 bases and J by 7 bases; unmatched bases: 5. Germline V gives CDR1 ENHRY, CDR2 SYGVKD. The clonotype originates from an elderly woman with acute or convalescent COVID-19. This rearrangement joins TRBV10-3 to TRBJ2-1; 8 nucleotides align to TRBD1. Sample: peripheral blood. CDR3 residues: CAIQGARNEQFF. CDR3 coding DNA: TGTGCCATTCAGGGGGCTAGGAATGAGCAGTTCTTC.